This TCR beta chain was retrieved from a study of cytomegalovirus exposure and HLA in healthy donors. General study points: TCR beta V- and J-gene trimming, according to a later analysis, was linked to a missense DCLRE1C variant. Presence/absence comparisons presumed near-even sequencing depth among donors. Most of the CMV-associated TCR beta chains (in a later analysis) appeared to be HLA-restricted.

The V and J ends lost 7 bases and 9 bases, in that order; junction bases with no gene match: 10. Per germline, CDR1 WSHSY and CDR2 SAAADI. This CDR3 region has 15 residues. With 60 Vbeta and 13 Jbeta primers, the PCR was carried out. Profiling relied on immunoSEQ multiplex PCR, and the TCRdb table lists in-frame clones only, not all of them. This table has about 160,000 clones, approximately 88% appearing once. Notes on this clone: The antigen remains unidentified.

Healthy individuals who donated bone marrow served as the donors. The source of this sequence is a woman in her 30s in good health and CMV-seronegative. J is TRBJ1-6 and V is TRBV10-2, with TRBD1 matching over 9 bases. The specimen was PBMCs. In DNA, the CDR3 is TGCGCCAGCATTGAAACGGGACAGGGCTTTTCACCCCTCCACTTT. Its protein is CASIETGQGFSPLHF.